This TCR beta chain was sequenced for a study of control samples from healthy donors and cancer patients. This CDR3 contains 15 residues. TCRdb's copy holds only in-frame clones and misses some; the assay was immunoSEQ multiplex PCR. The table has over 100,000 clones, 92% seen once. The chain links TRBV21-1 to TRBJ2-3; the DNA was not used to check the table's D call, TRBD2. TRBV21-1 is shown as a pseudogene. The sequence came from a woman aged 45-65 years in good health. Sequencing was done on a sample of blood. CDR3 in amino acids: CASSKVGTSWDTQYF. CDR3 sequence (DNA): TGTGCCAGCAGCAAAGTGGGGACTAGCTGGGATACGCAGTATTTT.